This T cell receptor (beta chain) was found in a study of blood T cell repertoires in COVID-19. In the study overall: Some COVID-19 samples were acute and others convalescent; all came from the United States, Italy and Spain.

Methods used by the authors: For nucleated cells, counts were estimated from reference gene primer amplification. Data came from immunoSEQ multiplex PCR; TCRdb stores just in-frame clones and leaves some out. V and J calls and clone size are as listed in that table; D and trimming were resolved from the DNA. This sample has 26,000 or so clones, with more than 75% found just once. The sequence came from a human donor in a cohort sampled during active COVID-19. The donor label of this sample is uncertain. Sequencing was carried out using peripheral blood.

The CDR3 loop reads CASSSPGTGGAGANVLTF. Here the CDR3 DNA reads TGTGCCAGCAGCTCCCCCGGGACAGGGGGCGCTGGGGCCAACGTCCTGACTTTC. This sequence joins TRBV5-4 and TRBJ2-6; TRBD1 matches 12 bases. The CDR3 runs 18 residues. Germline lookup yields CDR1 SGHNT and CDR2 YYREEE (reference sequence). The V and J ends lost 3 bases and 2 bases, in that order; junction bases with no gene match: 6.